Sequencing of this T cell receptor beta chain was carried out in a study of T cell responses to AZD1222 COVID-19 vaccine. Broader study findings: Just five to seven people given AZD1222 tested seropositive at baseline. Samples come after the peak T cell response, not at day 14.

V lost 0 bases and J lost 5; bases outside the gene matches: 11. Germline V gene sequence: CDR1 SGHRS, CDR2 YFSETQ. This CDR3 has 17 residues. On this clone itself: Its target is unknown.

Method: immunoSEQ multiplex PCR; TCRdb's copy keeps in-frame clones and lacks some. The sample holds 120,000 or so clones; approximately 86% are singletons and the top ten take around 6%. This TCR was sampled from an adult in good health. J is TRBJ2-3 and V is TRBV5-1; 8 nucleotides align to TRBD2. Sequenced here: peripheral blood, sampled on day 0 of AZD1222 vaccination. The DNA for the CDR3 is TGCGCCAGCAGCTTGGTTTCGGCGGGGGGTTTAAGAGATACGCAGTATTTT. Protein: CASSLVSAGGLRDTQYF.